A single sample is the source of the 12 T cell receptor beta chains below, sequenced in a study of blood T cell repertoires in COVID-19. The repertoire was sequenced with immunoSEQ multiplex PCR; TCRdb's copy has only in-frame clones and lacks some. The sample holds approximately 210,000 clones, roughly 85% seen once. Sequenced: peripheral blood. The receptors originated from a woman of 80 years or more with acute or convalescent COVID-19.

This chain joins TRBV7-9 and TRBJ2-1; 7 bases agree with TRBD1. The CDR3 is 16 amino acids. The germline V gene has CDR1 SEHNR and CDR2 FQNEAQ (reference sequence). V shed 5 bases and J 4 bases; nucleotides not matched to a gene: 11. The DNA for the CDR3 is TGTGCCAGCAGCCCCACCGGGACAGCGCGTTACAATGAGCAGTTCTTC. Translating it yields CASSPTGTARYNEQFF. The complete variable domain, with remaining parts taken from reference TRBV7-9 and TRBJ2-1, reads DTGVSQNPRHKITKRGQNVTFRCDPISEHNRLYWYRQTLGQGPEFLTYFQNEAQLEKSRLLSDRFSAERPKGSFSTLEIQRTEQGDSAMYLCASSPTGTARYNEQFFGPGTRLTVL.

The chain carries TRBV2 and TRBJ2-2; possible D gene TRBD1, 5 bases. The V gene's germline CDR1 is SNHLY and CDR2 FYNNEI. V gave up 1 base and J gave up 9 bases, with 9 bases separating them. The CDR3 extends over 13 amino acids. CDR3 DNA sequence: TGTGCCAGCAGTGAAGGGGGCCAAAGGGAGCTGTTTTTT. Amino acids: CASSEGGQRELFF.

The V call is TRBV28, the J call TRBJ1-5, with a weak D call TRBD1 (6 bases). The V and J ends lost 3 bases and 3 bases respectively, with 15 bases between them. Germline CDR1 MDHEN, CDR2 SYDVKM. This CDR3 has 16 residues. The CDR3: CASSFARGGSNQPQHF. DNA for the CDR3: TGTGCCAGCAGTTTCGCTCGAGGGGGTTCCAATCAGCCCCAGCATTTT. Supplemented by reference TRBV28 and TRBJ1-5, the full variable domain reads DVKVTQSSRYLVKRTGEKVFLECVQDMDHENMFWYRQDPGLGLRLIYFSYDVKMKEKGDIPEGYSVSREKKERFSLILESASTNQTSMYLCASSFARGGSNQPQHFGDGTRLSIL.

To note about this clone: This sample includes further DNA sequences coding for the same CDR3. The chain employs TRBV5-1 and TRBJ1-4; 9 nucleotides match TRBD1. With V trimmed by 4 bases and J by 7 bases, 8 bases remained unmatched. The CDR3 consists of 15 residues. Germline-derived CDR1 and CDR2 are SGHRS and YFSETQ. The CDR3 bases are TGCGCCAGCAGCCTTGCCGGGACAGGGAGTGAAAAACTGTTTTTT. Translation gives CASSLAGTGSEKLFF.

The chain has TRBV7-2 and TRBJ2-7; 9 bases align to TRBD1. The CDR3 has 14 residues. Trimming removed 4 bases from V and 2 bases from J; junction bases left unmatched: 3. CDR1 and CDR2 (germline): SGHTA, FQGNSA. The CDR3 DNA is TGTGCCAGCAGCTCCACAGGGGGCCCCTACGAGCAGTACTTC. Protein sequence: CASSSTGGPYEQYF.

This clone was recorded once. The CDR3 sequence: CASSQTDIANEKLFF. The CDR3, as DNA: TGTGCCAGTAGTCAAACGGACATCGCTAATGAAAAACTGTTTTTT. The chain carries TRBV19 and TRBJ1-4; D perhaps matches TRBD1 (5 bases). V shed 5 bases and J shed 3 bases, with 13 bases lying between them. Germline CDR1 and CDR2: LNHDA and SQIVND (reference sequence). The CDR3 covers 15 residues. Drawing the rest from reference TRBV19 and TRBJ1-4, the complete variable domain is DGGITQSPKYLFRKEGQNVTLSCEQNLNHDAMYWYRQDPGQGLRLIYYSQIVNDFQKGDIAEGYSVSREKKESFPLTVTSAQKNPTAFYLCASSQTDIANEKLFFGSGTQLSVL.

The genes are TRBV30 and TRBJ1-2; 8 bases are shared with TRBD1. CDR1 is GTSNPN, CDR2 SVGIG, per germline (reference sequence). J was trimmed by 4 bases and V by 2 bases; bases with no gene match: 6. CDR3 length: 14 amino acids. The CDR3 is CAWSPGGQFYGYTF. For the CDR3, the DNA is TGTGCCTGGAGTCCAGGGGGCCAATTCTATGGCTACACCTTC.

The chain employs TRBV19 and TRBJ1-6; D is possibly TRBD1 (6 bases). CDR3 length equals 16 residues. From germline, CDR1 is LNHDA and CDR2 SQIVND (reference sequence). V was shortened by 5 bases and J by 5 bases, with 16 bases between the two germline ends. The CDR3 sequence is CASSFRTGTNNSPLHF. CDR3 in DNA: TGTGCCAGTAGTTTCCGAACCGGGACAAATAATTCACCCCTCCACTTT. Filled out from reference TRBV19 and TRBJ1-6, the complete variable domain reads DGGITQSPKYLFRKEGQNVTLSCEQNLNHDAMYWYRQDPGQGLRLIYYSQIVNDFQKGDIAEGYSVSREKKESFPLTVTSAQKNPTAFYLCASSFRTGTNNSPLHFGNGTRLTVT.

This clone showed up just a few times. V and J are TRBV28 and TRBJ1-4, with D possibly being TRBD1 (5 bases). Trimming took off 10 bases at V and 0 bases at J, with 15 bases between the two ends. The CDR3 is made up of 15 amino acids. Germline CDR1 reads MDHEN; CDR2 reads SYDVKM. The CDR3 sequence: CAINNGGATNEKLFF. The CDR3 region has the DNA TGTGCCATTAACAACGGAGGGGCAACTAATGAAAAACTGTTTTTT.

The chain links TRBV27 to TRBJ1-6; D ambiguous. The CDR3 sequence is 14 residues long. Germline V gene sequence: CDR1 MNHEY, CDR2 SMNVEV (reference sequence). The germline V and J ends were trimmed by 2 bases and 7 bases, with 9 bases remaining between them. In DNA, the CDR3 is TGTGCCAGCAGTTTAAACAGAGAGAATTCACCCCTCCACTTT. Amino acids: CASSLNRENSPLHF.

This clone has a handful of counts. One end of the junction does not line up with germline, which may come from a read error. The V call is TRBV6-6, the J call TRBJ2-7; 9 positions agree with TRBD2. CDR1 is MNHNY, CDR2 SVGAGI, per germline (reference sequence). The CDR3 totals 16 residues. CDR3 region: CASSYSASGDLYEQYF. The CDR3 DNA reads TGTGCCAGCAGCTACTCCGCTAGCGGGGATTTGTACGAGCAGTACTTC.

The chain links TRBV5-1 to TRBJ2-1; D is unresolved. Per the germline V gene, CDR1 is SGHRS and CDR2 is YFSETQ. V gave up 2 bases and J gave up 8 bases, with 14 bases separating them. CDR3 length: 14 residues. CDR3 sequence (DNA): TGCGCCAGCAGCTTTACAATCAGTGTATATGAGCAGTTCTTC. Amino acids: CASSFTISVYEQFF. The full variable domain, in which reference TRBV5-1 and TRBJ2-1 provide the parts outside the CDR3, is KAGVTQTPRYLIKTRGQQVTLSCSPISGHRSVSWYQQTPGQGLQFLFEYFSETQRNKGNFPGRFSGRQFSNSRSEMNVSTLELGDSALYLCASSFTISVYEQFFGPGTRLTVL.